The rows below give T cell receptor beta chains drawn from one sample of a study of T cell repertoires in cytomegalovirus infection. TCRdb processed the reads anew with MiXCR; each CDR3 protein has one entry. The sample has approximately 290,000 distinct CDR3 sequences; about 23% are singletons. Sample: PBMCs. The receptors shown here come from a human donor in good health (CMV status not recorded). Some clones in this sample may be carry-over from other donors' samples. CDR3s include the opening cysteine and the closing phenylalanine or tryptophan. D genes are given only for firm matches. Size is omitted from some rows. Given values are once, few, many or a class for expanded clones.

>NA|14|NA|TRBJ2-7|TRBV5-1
CASSLTGNSYEQYF
TGCGCCAGCAGCTTGACCGGGAACTCCTACGAGCAGTACTTC
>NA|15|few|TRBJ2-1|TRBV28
CASSFARVSYNEQFF
TGTGCCAGCAGTTTCGCCCGGGTCTCCTACAATGAGCAGTTCTTC
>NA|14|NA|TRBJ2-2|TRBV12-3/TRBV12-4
CASSAYRETGELFF
TGTGCCAGCAGTGCATACAGGGAAACCGGGGAGCTGTTTTTT
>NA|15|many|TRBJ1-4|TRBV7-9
CASSFDRPPNEKLFF
TGTGCCAGCAGCTTCGACAGGCCTCCTAATGAAAAACTGTTTTTT
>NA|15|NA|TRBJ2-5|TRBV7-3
CATGQGRWSQETQYF
TGTGCCACCGGGCAGGGCCGGTGGAGTCAAGAGACCCAGTACTTC
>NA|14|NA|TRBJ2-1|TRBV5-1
CASSLEDFYNEQFF
TGCGCCAGCAGCTTGGAAGACTTCTACAATGAGCAGTTCTTC
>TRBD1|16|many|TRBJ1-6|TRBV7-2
CASSLDWTGGYSPLHF
TGTGCCAGCAGCCTCGACTGGACAGGGGGTTATTCACCCCTCCACTTT
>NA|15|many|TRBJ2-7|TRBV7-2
CASSLGLSGTYEQYF
TGTGCCAGCAGCTTAGGGCTTAGCGGAACCTACGAGCAGTACTTC
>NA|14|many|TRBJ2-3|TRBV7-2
CASSSRTSTDTQYF
TGTGCCAGCAGCTCAAGGACTAGCACAGATACGCAGTATTTT
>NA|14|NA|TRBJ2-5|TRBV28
CASSPGGWGETQYF
TGTGCCAGCAGTCCCGGCGGTTGGGGAGAGACCCAGTACTTC
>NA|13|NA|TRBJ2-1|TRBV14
CASNRDDYNEQFF
TGTGCCAGTAACCGGGACGACTACAATGAGCAGTTCTTC
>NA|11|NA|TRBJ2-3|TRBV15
CATSKVDTQYF
TGTGCCACCAGCAAGGTGGATACGCAGTATTTT
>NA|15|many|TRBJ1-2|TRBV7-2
CASSLGTVANYGYTF
TGTGCCAGCAGCTTGGGGACCGTAGCTAACTATGGCTACACCTTC
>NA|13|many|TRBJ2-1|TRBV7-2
CASSATGFYEQFF
TGTGCCAGCAGCGCCACTGGTTTCTATGAGCAGTTCTTC
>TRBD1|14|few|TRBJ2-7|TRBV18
CASSPGQVTYEQYF
TGTGCCAGCTCACCAGGACAGGTGACCTACGAGCAGTACTTC
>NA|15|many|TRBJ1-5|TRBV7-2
CASSLDGGSNQPQHF
TGTGCCAGCAGTTTGGACGGAGGAAGCAATCAGCCCCAGCATTTT
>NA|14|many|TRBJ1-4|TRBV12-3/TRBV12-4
CASSLIGPNEKLFF
TGTGCCAGCAGTTTAATCGGGCCTAATGAAAAACTGTTTTTT
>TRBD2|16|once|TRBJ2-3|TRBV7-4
CASSFGLAGVSDTQYF
TGTGCCAGCAGCTTCGGACTAGCGGGAGTTTCAGATACGCAGTATTTT
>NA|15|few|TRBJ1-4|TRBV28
CASSPSGAGNEKLFF
TGTGCCAGCAGTCCTTCAGGGGCCGGTAATGAAAAACTGTTTTTT
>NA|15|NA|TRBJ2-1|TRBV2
CARVGETSSYNEQFF
TGTGCCCGGGTGGGGGAAACTAGCTCCTACAATGAGCAGTTCTTC
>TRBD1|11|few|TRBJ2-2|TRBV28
CATRDSGELFF
TGTGCCACCCGGGACAGCGGGGAGCTGTTTTTT
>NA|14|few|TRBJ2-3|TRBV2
CASSAGSGTDTQYF
TGTGCCAGCAGCGCGGGGTCTGGCACAGATACGCAGTATTTT
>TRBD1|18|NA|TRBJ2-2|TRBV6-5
CASSYNPPGQGWTGELFF
TGTGCCAGCAGTTACAACCCTCCGGGACAGGGATGGACCGGGGAGCTGTTTTTT
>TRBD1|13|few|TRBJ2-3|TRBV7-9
CASGQGGTDTQYF
TGTGCCAGCGGACAGGGGGGGACAGATACGCAGTATTTT
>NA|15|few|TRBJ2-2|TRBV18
CASSPQRGITGELFF
TGTGCCAGCTCACCACAGCGAGGGATTACCGGGGAGCTGTTTTTT
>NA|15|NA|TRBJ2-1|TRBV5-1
CASSNGAGSGGEQFF
TGCGCCAGCTCCAATGGTGCGGGATCGGGCGGTGAGCAGTTCTTC
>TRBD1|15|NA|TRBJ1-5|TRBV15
CATMPGQGGNQPQHF
TGTGCCACCATGCCGGGACAGGGGGGCAATCAGCCCCAGCATTTT
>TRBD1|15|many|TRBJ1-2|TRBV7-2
CASSYGQGANYGYTF
TGTGCCAGCAGCTACGGACAGGGAGCTAACTATGGCTACACCTTC
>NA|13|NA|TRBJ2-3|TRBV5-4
CAMMTVRQDTQYF
TGTGCCATGATGACGGTACGACAAGATACGCAGTATTTT
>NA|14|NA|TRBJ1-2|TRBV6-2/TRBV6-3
CASSYVSETYGYTF
TGTGCCAGCAGTTACGTGTCCGAGACCTATGGCTACACCTTC
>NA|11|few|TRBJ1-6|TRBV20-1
CSASSGSPLHF
TGCAGTGCTAGTAGTGGTTCACCCCTCCACTTT
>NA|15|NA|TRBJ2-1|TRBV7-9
CASRDGTPKSGEQFF
TGTGCCAGCAGGGACGGGACCCCCAAAAGCGGTGAGCAGTTCTTC
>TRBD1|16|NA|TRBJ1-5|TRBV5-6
CASSWRTGTGDQPQHF
TGTGCCAGCAGCTGGAGAACCGGGACAGGGGATCAGCCCCAGCATTTT